This section outlines one T cell receptor (beta chain) sequence together with its context. The germline gives CDR1 MNHNY, CDR2 SVGAGI (reference sequence). V shed 10 bases and J 5 bases; nucleotides not matched to a gene: 20. The CDR3 loop spans 16 amino acids. The data were obtained in a study of shared clonotypes between healthy human individuals. This table comes from immunoSEQ multiplex PCR, and its TCRdb copy is limited to in-frame clones, with some not included. This table has millions of clones, approximately 95% appearing once. The receptor comes from a man aged 18 to 30 in good health. The source material was naive CD4+ T cells sorted from blood. Sample subset: CD45RA+ positively selected. The chain is built from TRBV6-6 and TRBJ2-7; 7 nucleotides agree with TRBD1. CDR3 sequence (DNA): TGTGCCATCCAAAACCCAAGGGGGCAGGGCTACGACGAGCAGTACTTC. The encoded protein is CAIQNPRGQGYDEQYF.